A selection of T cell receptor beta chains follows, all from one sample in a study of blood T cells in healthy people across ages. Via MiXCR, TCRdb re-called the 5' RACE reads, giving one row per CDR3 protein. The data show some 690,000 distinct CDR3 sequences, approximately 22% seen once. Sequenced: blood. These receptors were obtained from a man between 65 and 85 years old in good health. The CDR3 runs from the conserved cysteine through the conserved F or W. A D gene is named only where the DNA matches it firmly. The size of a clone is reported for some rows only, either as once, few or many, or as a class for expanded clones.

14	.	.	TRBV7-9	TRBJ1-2	CASSPHSPGDGYTF	TGTGCCAGCAGCCCTCACTCCCCGGGTGATGGCTACACCTTC
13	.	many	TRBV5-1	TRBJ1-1	CASSSNLNTEAFF	TGCGCCAGCAGCAGTAATTTGAACACTGAAGCTTTCTTT
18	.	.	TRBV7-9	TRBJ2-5	CASSTRRMSGVGQETQYF	TGTGCCAGCAGCACTAGGCGGATGTCAGGGGTTGGTCAAGAGACCCAGTACTTC
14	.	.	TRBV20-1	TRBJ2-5	CSARGARIAETQYF	TGCAGTGCTAGAGGAGCCAGAATAGCAGAGACCCAGTACTTC
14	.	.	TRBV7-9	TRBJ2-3	CASSPDPGTDTQYF	TGTGCCAGCAGCCCGGACCCGGGCACAGATACGCAGTATTTT
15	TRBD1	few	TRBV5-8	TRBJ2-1	CASSLDRGRYNEQFF	TGTGCCAGCAGCTTAGACAGGGGGAGATACAATGAGCAGTTCTTC
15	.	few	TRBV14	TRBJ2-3	CASSPVGLTTDTQYF	TGTGCCAGCAGCCCGGTTGGACTAACCACAGATACGCAGTATTTT
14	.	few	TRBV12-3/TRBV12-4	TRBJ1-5	CASSTGYSGQPQHF	TGTGCCAGCAGTACAGGTTACTCGGGTCAGCCCCAGCATTTT
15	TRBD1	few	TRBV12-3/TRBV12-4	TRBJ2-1	CASQPRDSIYNEQFF	TGTGCCAGTCAACCCCGGGACAGCATATACAATGAGCAGTTCTTC
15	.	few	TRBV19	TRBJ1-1	CASRARRGKNTEAFF	TGTGCCAGTAGAGCCCGGAGGGGAAAGAACACTGAAGCTTTCTTT
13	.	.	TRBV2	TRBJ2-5	CASQRVGAETQYF	TGTGCCAGCCAAAGGGTGGGAGCAGAGACCCAGTACTTC
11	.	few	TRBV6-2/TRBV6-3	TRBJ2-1	CASSRRDEQFF	TGTGCCAGCAGTCGCAGGGATGAGCAGTTCTTC
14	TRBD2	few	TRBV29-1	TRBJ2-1	CSGKLAGGSEEQFF	TGCAGCGGTAAACTAGCGGGGGGATCGGAGGAGCAGTTCTTC
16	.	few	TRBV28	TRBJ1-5	CASSLWDRKLDQPQHF	TGTGCCAGCAGTTTATGGGACAGAAAACTAGATCAGCCCCAGCATTTT
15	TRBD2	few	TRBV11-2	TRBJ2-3	CASSLHSSGPDTQYF	TGTGCCAGCAGCCTACACTCTAGCGGGCCAGATACGCAGTATTTT
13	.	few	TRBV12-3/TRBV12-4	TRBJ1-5	CASSFAGLQPQHF	TGTGCCAGCAGTTTCGCGGGGCTTCAGCCCCAGCATTTT
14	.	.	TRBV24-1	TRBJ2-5	CATGGITRGETQYF	TGTGCCACCGGGGGCATTACGCGGGGAGAGACCCAGTACTTC
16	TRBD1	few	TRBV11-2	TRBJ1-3	CASSFLTGVGGNTIYF	TGTGCCAGCAGCTTCCTTACAGGGGTCGGTGGAAACACCATATATTTT
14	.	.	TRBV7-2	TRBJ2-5	CASSKNRVQETQYF	TGTGCCAGCAGCAAGAACAGGGTTCAAGAGACCCAGTACTTC
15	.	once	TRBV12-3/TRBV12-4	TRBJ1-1	CASGRPTGPNTEAFF	TGTGCCAGCGGGCGCCCAACAGGCCCCAACACTGAAGCTTTCTTT
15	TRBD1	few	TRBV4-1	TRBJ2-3	CASSQAGQVTDTQYF	TGCGCCAGCAGCCAAGCGGGACAGGTCACAGATACGCAGTATTTT
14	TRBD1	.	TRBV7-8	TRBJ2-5	CASSWGQSGETQYF	TGTGCCAGCAGCTGGGGACAGAGTGGAGAGACCCAGTACTTC